A selection of T cell receptor beta chains follows, all from one sample in a study of T cells in Graves' hyperthyroidism and ophthalmopathy. TCRdb used MiXCR to reprocess the multiplex PCR reads, holding one entry per CDR3 protein. The sample holds over 500,000 distinct CDR3 sequences, roughly a sixth seen once. The source material was blood. The receptors were gathered from a woman aged 30 to 39 with Graves' ophthalmopathy. Each CDR3 is given with its conserved first and last residue. A D gene is named only where the DNA matches it firmly. Some rows mark clone size as missing; the rest say once, few, many or name a class of expanded clone.

len: 15; d_gene: NA; v_gene: TRBV11-2; j_gene: TRBJ2-1; abundance: many; CDR3nt: TGTACCAGCAGCTTAATCACTCGTCCGTCGGCTGAGCAGTTCTTC; CDR3aa: CTSSLITRPSAEQFF
len: 13; d_gene: NA; v_gene: TRBV9; j_gene: TRBJ2-7; abundance: few; CDR3nt: TGTGCCAGCAGCGTAGGGGATACTTTCGAGCAGTACTTC; CDR3aa: CASSVGDTFEQYF
len: 15; d_gene: NA; v_gene: TRBV6-5; j_gene: TRBJ1-1; abundance: NA; CDR3nt: TGTGCCAGCAGTTACGTCCCGACTTGGAACGCTGAAGCTTTCTTT; CDR3aa: CASSYVPTWNAEAFF
len: 15; d_gene: NA; v_gene: TRBV7-9; j_gene: TRBJ2-7; abundance: many; CDR3nt: TGTGCCAGCAGCTTAGTCGGGCAGGGGATCTTCGAGCAGTACTTC; CDR3aa: CASSLVGQGIFEQYF
len: 14; d_gene: NA; v_gene: TRBV4-1; j_gene: TRBJ2-7; abundance: few; CDR3nt: TGCGCCAGCAGCCAAGTTGGCAGGGGTTCCGAGCAGTACTTC; CDR3aa: CASSQVGRGSEQYF
len: 15; d_gene: TRBD2; v_gene: TRBV4-3; j_gene: TRBJ2-3; abundance: NA; CDR3nt: TGCGCCAGCAGCCAAGACTGGCGGGAGACAGATACGCAGTATTTT; CDR3aa: CASSQDWRETDTQYF
len: 16; d_gene: NA; v_gene: TRBV28; j_gene: TRBJ1-1; abundance: many; CDR3nt: TGTGCCAGCAGTTCCGATCACTCGGGTATCAAGTCTGAAGCTTTCTTT; CDR3aa: CASSSDHSGIKSEAFF
len: 14; d_gene: NA; v_gene: TRBV3-1; j_gene: TRBJ1-6; abundance: many; CDR3nt: TGTGCCAGCAGCCAAGGACAGACAGTTTCACCCCTCCACTTT; CDR3aa: CASSQGQTVSPLHF
len: 13; d_gene: NA; v_gene: TRBV6-1; j_gene: TRBJ2-3; abundance: many; CDR3nt: TGTGCCAGCAGCGGCTCGCGGACAGATACGCAGTATTTT; CDR3aa: CASSGSRTDTQYF
len: 13; d_gene: NA; v_gene: TRBV5-6; j_gene: TRBJ2-7; abundance: many; CDR3nt: TGTGCCAGCAGCTTGGACAGGATCCACGAGCAGTACTTC; CDR3aa: CASSLDRIHEQYF
len: 14; d_gene: NA; v_gene: TRBV28; j_gene: TRBJ1-2; abundance: NA; CDR3nt: TGTGCCAGCAGTTTACACGACGGCTCTTACGGCTACACCTTC; CDR3aa: CASSLHDGSYGYTF
len: 15; d_gene: TRBD1; v_gene: TRBV6-2/TRBV6-3; j_gene: TRBJ2-7; abundance: NA; CDR3nt: TGTGCCAGCAACGCACGAGACAGGGGGCGGAACGAGCAGTACTTC; CDR3aa: CASNARDRGRNEQYF
len: 12; d_gene: NA; v_gene: TRBV7-9; j_gene: TRBJ2-5; abundance: many; CDR3nt: TGTGCCAGCAGCTTATTGGAGTCCGCCGGGTACTTC; CDR3aa: CASSLLESAGYF
len: 11; d_gene: NA; v_gene: TRBV12-3/TRBV12-4; j_gene: TRBJ2-3; abundance: few; CDR3nt: TGTGCCAGCGGTGCCCCAGATACGCAGTATTTT; CDR3aa: CASGAPDTQYF
len: 17; d_gene: NA; v_gene: TRBV19; j_gene: TRBJ2-4; abundance: NA; CDR3nt: TGTGCCAGTACCGGGACAGAGGGGGAGGTTGCCAAAAACATTCAGTACTTC; CDR3aa: CASTGTEGEVAKNIQYF
len: 15; d_gene: TRBD2; v_gene: TRBV7-2; j_gene: TRBJ2-1; abundance: many; CDR3nt: TGTGCCAGCAGCTTAGCTAGCGGGAGGGCCAATGAGCAGTTCTTC; CDR3aa: CASSLASGRANEQFF
len: 14; d_gene: TRBD2; v_gene: TRBV28; j_gene: TRBJ2-7; abundance: NA; CDR3nt: TGTGCCAGCAGTTTAGGTTGGGAGGGCTACGAGCAGTACTTC; CDR3aa: CASSLGWEGYEQYF
len: 16; d_gene: TRBD2; v_gene: TRBV30; j_gene: TRBJ2-5; abundance: few; CDR3nt: TGTGCCTGGAGTGTACGGGTAGGAGGGAGGGGAGAGACCCAGTACTTC; CDR3aa: CAWSVRVGGRGETQYF
len: 14; d_gene: NA; v_gene: TRBV12-3/TRBV12-4; j_gene: TRBJ2-3; abundance: many; CDR3nt: TGTGCCAGCAGTTTAGCGGAGGGGTCAGATACGCAGTATTTT; CDR3aa: CASSLAEGSDTQYF
len: 15; d_gene: NA; v_gene: TRBV11-3; j_gene: TRBJ2-1; abundance: NA; CDR3nt: TGTGCCAGCAGCCCCAGAGCTGGAAGCTTAAATGAGCAGTTCTTC; CDR3aa: CASSPRAGSLNEQFF
len: 14; d_gene: TRBD2; v_gene: TRBV6-2/TRBV6-3; j_gene: TRBJ2-7; abundance: few; CDR3nt: TGTGCCAGCATAACACCGGGACTAGCCTACGAGCAGTACTTC; CDR3aa: CASITPGLAYEQYF
len: 16; d_gene: TRBD1; v_gene: TRBV11-2; j_gene: TRBJ2-7; abundance: many; CDR3nt: TGTGCCAGCAGCTTATTACCCGGGACAGGGCACTACGAGCAGTACTTC; CDR3aa: CASSLLPGTGHYEQYF
len: 14; d_gene: NA; v_gene: TRBV4-3; j_gene: TRBJ2-1; abundance: few; CDR3nt: TGCGCCAGCAGCCAAGGGGGGAATCTAAATGAGCAGTTCTTC; CDR3aa: CASSQGGNLNEQFF
len: 15; d_gene: TRBD2; v_gene: TRBV28; j_gene: TRBJ2-1; abundance: NA; CDR3nt: TGTGCCATCGTCCCGGGACTAGCGGTTTTCAATGAGCAGTTCTTC; CDR3aa: CAIVPGLAVFNEQFF
len: 15; d_gene: NA; v_gene: TRBV6-2/TRBV6-3; j_gene: TRBJ1-1; abundance: NA; CDR3nt: TGTGCCAGCAGTATCCTCGAGGGGATGAACACTGAAGCTTTCTTT; CDR3aa: CASSILEGMNTEAFF
len: 13; d_gene: NA; v_gene: TRBV4-1; j_gene: TRBJ2-7; abundance: NA; CDR3nt: TGCGCCAGCAGCCAAGACCATGGACTACAGCAGTACTTC; CDR3aa: CASSQDHGLQQYF
len: 15; d_gene: TRBD2; v_gene: TRBV6-1; j_gene: TRBJ2-1; abundance: NA; CDR3nt: TGTGCCAGCAGTGAGGCGGGCGGGGGGGGTGGTGAGCAGTTCTTC; CDR3aa: CASSEAGGGGGEQFF
len: 14; d_gene: NA; v_gene: TRBV19; j_gene: TRBJ2-3; abundance: NA; CDR3nt: TGTGCCAGTAGTTCCCCGTCTGGGGCAGATACGCAGTATTTT; CDR3aa: CASSSPSGADTQYF
len: 15; d_gene: TRBD2; v_gene: TRBV19; j_gene: TRBJ2-1; abundance: many; CDR3nt: TGTGCCAGTAGTATCGGGGGACTAGCGGGAGTTGAGCAGTTCTTC; CDR3aa: CASSIGGLAGVEQFF
len: 16; d_gene: TRBD1; v_gene: TRBV24-1; j_gene: TRBJ2-1; abundance: few; CDR3nt: TGTGCCACCAGTGGCCCCGGGACAGGCTCCTACAATGAGCAGTTCTTC; CDR3aa: CATSGPGTGSYNEQFF
len: 13; d_gene: NA; v_gene: TRBV18; j_gene: TRBJ2-5; abundance: many; CDR3nt: TGTGCCAGCTCACAGGGACCAACGGGGACCCAGTACTTC; CDR3aa: CASSQGPTGTQYF
len: 13; d_gene: NA; v_gene: TRBV6-1; j_gene: TRBJ1-5; abundance: NA; CDR3nt: TGTGCCAGCAGGCTGGACGTGGCTCAGCCCCAGCATTTT; CDR3aa: CASRLDVAQPQHF
len: 14; d_gene: NA; v_gene: TRBV7-2; j_gene: TRBJ2-2; abundance: few; CDR3nt: TGTGCCAGCAGCTTAGGCAGCGCGGCCGGGGAGCTGTTTTTT; CDR3aa: CASSLGSAAGELFF
len: 14; d_gene: NA; v_gene: TRBV28; j_gene: TRBJ2-5; abundance: many; CDR3nt: TGTGCCAGCAGTTCAACCGGCGGGAAAGAGACCCAGTACTTC; CDR3aa: CASSSTGGKETQYF
len: 14; d_gene: NA; v_gene: TRBV4-1; j_gene: TRBJ1-1; abundance: NA; CDR3nt: TGCGCCAGCAGCCAAGGGTTTGGGAACACTGAAGCTTTCTTT; CDR3aa: CASSQGFGNTEAFF
len: 14; d_gene: NA; v_gene: TRBV29-1; j_gene: TRBJ2-3; abundance: NA; CDR3nt: TGCAGCGCTCTCAGGGGCAGGCTCACAGATACGCAGTATTTT; CDR3aa: CSALRGRLTDTQYF
len: 13; d_gene: NA; v_gene: TRBV11-2; j_gene: TRBJ2-1; abundance: NA; CDR3nt: TGTGCCAGCAGCGCCGGACAGTCTTATGAGCAGTTCTTC; CDR3aa: CASSAGQSYEQFF
len: 14; d_gene: NA; v_gene: TRBV4-1; j_gene: TRBJ2-7; abundance: few; CDR3nt: TGCGCCAGCAGCCAGAAATCTAGCTCCTACGAGCAGTACTTC; CDR3aa: CASSQKSSSYEQYF
len: 15; d_gene: TRBD2; v_gene: TRBV5-1; j_gene: TRBJ2-1; abundance: many; CDR3nt: TGCGCCAGCAGCTTAGCGGGAGGGCTATTCAATGAGCAGTTCTTC; CDR3aa: CASSLAGGLFNEQFF
len: 14; d_gene: NA; v_gene: TRBV13; j_gene: TRBJ2-5; abundance: many; CDR3nt: TGTGCCAGCAGCTCTTGGAGTGGAAGAAAGACCCAGTACTTC; CDR3aa: CASSSWSGRKTQYF
len: 15; d_gene: NA; v_gene: TRBV4-3; j_gene: TRBJ2-3; abundance: many; CDR3nt: TGCGCCAGCAGCCAAGATGCTAGTACGGGAGATACGCAGTATTTT; CDR3aa: CASSQDASTGDTQYF
len: 14; d_gene: NA; v_gene: TRBV18; j_gene: TRBJ2-7; abundance: many; CDR3nt: TGTGCCAGCTCACCAATAGGCAGGGCCCACGAGCAGTACTTC; CDR3aa: CASSPIGRAHEQYF